Listed below are T cell receptor beta chains from one sample, sequenced in a study of T cell repertoires in cytomegalovirus infection. The antigens these receptors bind are not known. TCRdb processed the reads anew with MiXCR; each CDR3 protein has one entry. The sample contains some 110,000 distinct CDR3 sequences, around 10% of which appear only once. Sequencing used PBMCs, sequenced either directly or after in vitro stimulation (not recorded which). The receptors originated from a human donor in good health (CMV status not recorded). Some clones in this sample may be carry-over from other donors' samples. CDR3s include the opening cysteine and the closing phenylalanine or tryptophan. Fields, in order: V gene, clone size, D gene, J gene, CDR3 DNA, CDR3 protein. A D gene is named only where the DNA matches it firmly. Clone size is stated in some rows and not others, as once, few, many or a class when expanded.

v_call: TRBV7-9
clone_size: many
d_call: NA
j_call: TRBJ2-7
cdr3_nt: TGTGCCAGCAGTTACGGGACTCCCCCCTACGAGCAGTACTTC
cdr3_aa: CASSYGTPPYEQYF

v_call: TRBV7-2
clone_size: many
d_call: NA
j_call: TRBJ2-1
cdr3_nt: TGTGCCAGCAGCTTAGCGGGACTTACTACTGAGCAGTTCTTC
cdr3_aa: CASSLAGLTTEQFF

v_call: TRBV20-1
clone_size: few
d_call: NA
j_call: TRBJ2-2
cdr3_nt: TGCAGTGCTTCGGGACCAATCACCGGGGAGCTGTTTTTT
cdr3_aa: CSASGPITGELFF

v_call: TRBV20-1
clone_size: few
d_call: TRBD1
j_call: TRBJ1-4
cdr3_nt: TGCAGTGCTAGCCCCGGGACAGGGGACGAGGTCGTCGAAAAACTGTTTTTT
cdr3_aa: CSASPGTGDEVVEKLFF

v_call: TRBV7-8
clone_size: few
d_call: NA
j_call: TRBJ1-1
cdr3_nt: TGTGCCAGCAGCTTAGATTCGGGCAGAGGTACTGAAGCTTTCTTT
cdr3_aa: CASSLDSGRGTEAFF

v_call: TRBV6-2/TRBV6-3
clone_size: many
d_call: NA
j_call: TRBJ2-3
cdr3_nt: TGTGCCAGCAGTTACTCGATGTCTTGGGCAGCGGAGGACACAGATACGCAGTATTTT
cdr3_aa: CASSYSMSWAAEDTDTQYF

v_call: TRBV6-5
clone_size: many
d_call: NA
j_call: TRBJ1-1
cdr3_nt: TGTGCCAGCAGTTCGACAGGTGCGGGAAACACTGAAGCTTTCTTT
cdr3_aa: CASSSTGAGNTEAFF

v_call: TRBV4-3
clone_size: few
d_call: NA
j_call: TRBJ2-2
cdr3_nt: TGCGCCAGCAGCCGACAAACGGGCCGGGAGCTGTTTTTT
cdr3_aa: CASSRQTGRELFF

v_call: TRBV4-1
clone_size: NA
d_call: NA
j_call: TRBJ1-4
cdr3_nt: TGCGCCAGCAGCCAAAGCACACCCGAAAAACTGTTTTTT
cdr3_aa: CASSQSTPEKLFF

v_call: TRBV7-2
clone_size: many
d_call: TRBD1
j_call: TRBJ1-2
cdr3_nt: TGTGCCAGCAGCTTAAATACAGGGGATTACTATGGCTACACCTTC
cdr3_aa: CASSLNTGDYYGYTF

v_call: TRBV5-4
clone_size: many
d_call: NA
j_call: TRBJ2-1
cdr3_nt: TGTGCCAGCAGCTCGAATAGCGGCAATGAGCAGTTCTTC
cdr3_aa: CASSSNSGNEQFF

v_call: TRBV7-2
clone_size: many
d_call: TRBD1
j_call: TRBJ2-5
cdr3_nt: TGTGCCAGCAGCTCGGGACAGGGGGGTTCGAAGACCCAGTACTTC
cdr3_aa: CASSSGQGGSKTQYF

v_call: TRBV19
clone_size: NA
d_call: NA
j_call: TRBJ2-7
cdr3_nt: TGTGCCAGTAGTAGATGGGCGGACTCCTACGAGCAGTACTTC
cdr3_aa: CASSRWADSYEQYF

v_call: TRBV5-1
clone_size: NA
d_call: NA
j_call: TRBJ1-2
cdr3_nt: TGCGCCAGCAGCCGGACAGTTTCTGGAGGCTACACCTTC
cdr3_aa: CASSRTVSGGYTF

v_call: TRBV28
clone_size: NA
d_call: TRBD1
j_call: TRBJ1-2
cdr3_nt: TGTGCCAGTGAGGGGGCGCGGATGGAGTATGGCTACACCTTC
cdr3_aa: CASEGARMEYGYTF

v_call: TRBV7-6
clone_size: many
d_call: NA
j_call: TRBJ2-1
cdr3_nt: TGTGCCAGCAGCGTTGGGAATGAGCAGTTCTTC
cdr3_aa: CASSVGNEQFF

v_call: TRBV7-9
clone_size: few
d_call: NA
j_call: TRBJ1-2
cdr3_nt: TGTGCCAGCAGCTTAGGCGGCTACACCTTC
cdr3_aa: CASSLGGYTF

v_call: TRBV19
clone_size: many
d_call: TRBD2
j_call: TRBJ2-1
cdr3_nt: TGTGCCAGTGGTCCCAATCTCCTAGCGGGAGGGCCCGAGCTCTCCTACAATGAGCAGTTCTTC
cdr3_aa: CASGPNLLAGGPELSYNEQFF

v_call: TRBV2
clone_size: few
d_call: NA
j_call: TRBJ2-1
cdr3_nt: TGTGCCAGCAGTGAACAGGGCCCCCTAGTGGGATACTACAATGAGCAGTTCTTC
cdr3_aa: CASSEQGPLVGYYNEQFF

v_call: TRBV7-2
clone_size: many
d_call: NA
j_call: TRBJ1-1
cdr3_nt: TGTGCCAGCAGCTTATCAGGGTGGATCGCTGAAGCTTTCTTT
cdr3_aa: CASSLSGWIAEAFF

v_call: TRBV6-8
clone_size: NA
d_call: NA
j_call: TRBJ2-5
cdr3_nt: TGTGCCAGCAGACCCGCCAACCAAGAGACCCAGTACTTC
cdr3_aa: CASRPANQETQYF

v_call: TRBV6-2/TRBV6-3
clone_size: NA
d_call: TRBD1
j_call: TRBJ1-5
cdr3_nt: TGTGCCAGTGGGGGACAGGGAGTTCAGCCCCAGCATTTT
cdr3_aa: CASGGQGVQPQHF

v_call: TRBV7-9
clone_size: many
d_call: NA
j_call: TRBJ2-5
cdr3_nt: TGTGCCAGCAGTACCGGGGTACAAGAGACCCAGTACTTC
cdr3_aa: CASSTGVQETQYF

v_call: TRBV5-3
clone_size: few
d_call: NA
j_call: TRBJ1-1
cdr3_nt: TGTGCCAGCAGCGAAGTACCGGGAGCATGGGCTTTCTTT
cdr3_aa: CASSEVPGAWAFF

v_call: TRBV6-1
clone_size: NA
d_call: NA
j_call: TRBJ2-3
cdr3_nt: TGTGCCAGCAGTGGGAACGGGAGAGACACAGATACGCAGTATTTT
cdr3_aa: CASSGNGRDTDTQYF

v_call: TRBV7-9
clone_size: many
d_call: TRBD1
j_call: TRBJ2-7
cdr3_nt: TGTGCCAGCAGCTCCCGGGACAGTTCCTACGAGCAGTACTTC
cdr3_aa: CASSSRDSSYEQYF